This T cell receptor (beta chain) was obtained from a study of T cells in Graves' hyperthyroidism and ophthalmopathy. The TCR beta CDR3 regions underwent amplification using RNA transcripts as the source. The primer set for the first-round RT-PCR of the TCR CDR3 was HTBI. Each CDR3 protein gets one entry after TCRdb re-called the multiplex PCR reads with MiXCR. The table records 300,000 to 450,000 distinct CDR3 sequences, roughly 14% of them present only once. V was clipped by 5 bases and J by 4 bases, with 12 bases between them. The CDR3 has 13 residues. Germline lookup yields CDR1 SGHAT and CDR2 FQNNGV. This clonotype was counted ten times or more. The antigen is undetermined. Graves' hyperthyroidism showing no ophthalmopathy progression within 18 months was considered stable. Those with hyperthyroidism were 18 to 65 years old, newly diagnosed, and ill for under 2 months. Whole-study findings and limits: A 13 V-J signature model discriminated ophthalmopathy versus stable hyperthyroidism.

The receptor was derived from a woman aged 55-75 years with Graves' hyperthyroidism. V and J are TRBV11-2 and TRBJ2-7; possibly TRBD1 or TRBD2 for D (5 bases each). The source material was blood. CDR3 residues: CASSEGQRYEQYF. DNA for the CDR3: TGTGCCAGCAGCGAGGGGCAGAGATACGAGCAGTACTTC.